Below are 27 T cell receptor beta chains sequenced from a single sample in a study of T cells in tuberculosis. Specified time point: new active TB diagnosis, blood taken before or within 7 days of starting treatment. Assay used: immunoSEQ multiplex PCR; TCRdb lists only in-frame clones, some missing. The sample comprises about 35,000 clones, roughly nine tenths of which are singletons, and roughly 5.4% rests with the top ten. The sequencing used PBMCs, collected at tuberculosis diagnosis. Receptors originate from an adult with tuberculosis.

The CDR3 DNA reads as TGTGCCAGCAGCTTACAGGGACAAGGCACAGATACGCAGTATTTT. The encoded protein is CASSLQGQGTDTQYF. This chain joins TRBV7-3 and TRBJ2-3; a weak D match, TRBD1 (6 bases). The germline V and J ends were trimmed by 2 bases and 1 base, with 10 bases remaining between them. This CDR3 has 15 amino acids. Germline assignment: CDR1 SGHTA and CDR2 FQGTGA.

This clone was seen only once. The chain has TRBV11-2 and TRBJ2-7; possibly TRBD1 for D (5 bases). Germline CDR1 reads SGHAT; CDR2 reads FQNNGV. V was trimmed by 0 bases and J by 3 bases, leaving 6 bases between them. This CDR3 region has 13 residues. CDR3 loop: CASSLDRDYEQYF. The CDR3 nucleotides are TGTGCCAGCAGCTTAGACAGGGACTACGAGCAGTACTTC.

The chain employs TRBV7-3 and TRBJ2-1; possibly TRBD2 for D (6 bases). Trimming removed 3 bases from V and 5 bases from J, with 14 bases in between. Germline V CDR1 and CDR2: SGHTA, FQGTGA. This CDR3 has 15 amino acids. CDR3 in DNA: TGTGCCAGCAGCTTCGATAGCGGCCGCCACAATGAGCAGTTCTTC. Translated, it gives CASSFDSGRHNEQFF.

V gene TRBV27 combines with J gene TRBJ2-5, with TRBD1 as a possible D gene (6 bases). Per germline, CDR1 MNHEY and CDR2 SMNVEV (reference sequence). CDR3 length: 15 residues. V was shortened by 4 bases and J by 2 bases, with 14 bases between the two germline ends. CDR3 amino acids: CASSYGVGGQETQYF. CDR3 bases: TGTGCCAGCAGTTATGGGGTAGGGGGACAAGAGACCCAGTACTTC.

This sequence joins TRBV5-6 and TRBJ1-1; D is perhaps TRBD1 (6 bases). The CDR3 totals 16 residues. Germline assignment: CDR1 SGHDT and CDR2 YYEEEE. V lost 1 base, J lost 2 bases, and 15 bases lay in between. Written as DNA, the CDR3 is TGTGCCAGCAGCTTGTTTGGGGGCCCTTCCAACACTGAAGCTTTCTTT. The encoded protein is CASSLFGGPSNTEAFF.

CDR3 sequence (DNA): TGTGCCACCAGCTGGACAGCGGTTTATTCGGAGACCCAGTACTTC. Its translation is CATSWTAVYSETQYF. This chain uses TRBV15 with TRBJ2-5; D is possibly TRBD1 (6 bases). The CDR3 is made up of 15 amino acids. From germline, CDR1 is LNHNV and CDR2 YYDKDF (reference sequence). V lost 5 bases to trimming and J lost 5 bases, with 18 bases between them. The complete variable domain, with remaining parts taken from reference TRBV15 and TRBJ2-5, reads DAMVIQNPRYQVTQFGKPVTLSCSQTLNHNVMYWYQQKSSQAPKLLFHYYDKDFNNEADTPDNFQSRRPNTSFCFLDIRSPGLGDTAMYLCATSWTAVYSETQYFGPGTRLLVL.

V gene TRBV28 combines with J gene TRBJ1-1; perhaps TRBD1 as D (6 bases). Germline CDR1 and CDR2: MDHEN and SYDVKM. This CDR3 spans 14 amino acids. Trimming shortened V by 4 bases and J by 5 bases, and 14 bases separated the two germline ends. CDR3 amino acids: CASSSPHQGTEAFF. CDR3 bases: TGTGCCAGCAGTTCACCCCATCAGGGGACTGAAGCTTTCTTT.

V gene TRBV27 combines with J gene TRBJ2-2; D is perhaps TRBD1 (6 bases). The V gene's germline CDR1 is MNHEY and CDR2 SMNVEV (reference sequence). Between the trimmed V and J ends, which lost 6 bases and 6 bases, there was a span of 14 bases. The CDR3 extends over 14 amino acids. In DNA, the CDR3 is TGTGCCAGCAGAGGGGGTACTTATTCCGGGGAGCTGTTTTTT. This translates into CASRGGTYSGELFF.

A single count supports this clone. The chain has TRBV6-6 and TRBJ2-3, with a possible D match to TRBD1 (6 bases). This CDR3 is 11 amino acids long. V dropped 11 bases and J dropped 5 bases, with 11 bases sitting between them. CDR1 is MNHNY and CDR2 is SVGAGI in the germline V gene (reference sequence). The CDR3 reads CASEQGDTQYF. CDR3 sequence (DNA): TGTGCCTCCGAACAGGGAGATACGCAGTATTTT.

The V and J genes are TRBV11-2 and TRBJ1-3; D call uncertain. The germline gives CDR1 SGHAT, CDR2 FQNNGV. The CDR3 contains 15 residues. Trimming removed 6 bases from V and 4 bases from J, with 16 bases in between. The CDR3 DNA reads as TGTGCCAGCAGTTTATCAGACGGCGGGGGAAACACCATATATTTT. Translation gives CASSLSDGGGNTIYF.

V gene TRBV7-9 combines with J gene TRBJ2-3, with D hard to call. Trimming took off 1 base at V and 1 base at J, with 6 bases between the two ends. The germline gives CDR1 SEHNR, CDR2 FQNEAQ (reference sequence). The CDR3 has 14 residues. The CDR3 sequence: CASSLGAGTDTQYF. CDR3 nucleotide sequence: TGTGCCAGCAGCTTAGGGGCAGGCACAGATACGCAGTATTTT.

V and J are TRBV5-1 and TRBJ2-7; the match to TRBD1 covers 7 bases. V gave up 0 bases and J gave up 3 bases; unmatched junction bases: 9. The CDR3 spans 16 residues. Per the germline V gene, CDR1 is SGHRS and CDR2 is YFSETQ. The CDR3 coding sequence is TGCGCCAGCAGCTTGGGAGGGGACAGTGTCTACTACGAGCAGTACTTC. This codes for CASSLGGDSVYYEQYF.

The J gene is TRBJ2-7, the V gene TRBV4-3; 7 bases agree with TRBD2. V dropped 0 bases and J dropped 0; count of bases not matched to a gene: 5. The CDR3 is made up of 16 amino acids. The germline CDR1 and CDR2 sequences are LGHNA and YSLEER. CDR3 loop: CASSQELGGSSYEQYF. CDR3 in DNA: TGCGCCAGCAGCCAAGAATTGGGCGGGAGCTCCTACGAGCAGTACTTC.

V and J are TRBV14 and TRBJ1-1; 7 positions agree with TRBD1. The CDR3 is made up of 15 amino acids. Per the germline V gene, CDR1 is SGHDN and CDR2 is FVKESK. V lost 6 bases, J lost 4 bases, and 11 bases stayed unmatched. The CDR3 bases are TGTGCCAGCAGGCGGTCAGGGGGGCACGGCACTGAAGCTTTCTTT. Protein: CASRRSGGHGTEAFF.

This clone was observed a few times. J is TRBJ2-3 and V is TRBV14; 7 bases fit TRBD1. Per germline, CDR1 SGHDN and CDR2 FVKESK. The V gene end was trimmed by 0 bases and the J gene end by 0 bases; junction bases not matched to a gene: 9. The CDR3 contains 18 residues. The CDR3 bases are TGTGCCAGCAGCCAAGACCCCAGGGGGATGACTAGCACAGATACGCAGTATTTT. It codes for CASSQDPRGMTSTDTQYF.

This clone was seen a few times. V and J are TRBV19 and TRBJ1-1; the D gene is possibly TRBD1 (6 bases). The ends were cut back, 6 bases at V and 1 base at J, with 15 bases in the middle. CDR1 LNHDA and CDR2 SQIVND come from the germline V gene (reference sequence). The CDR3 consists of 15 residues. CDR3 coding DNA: TGTGCCAGTAGCCGGGGGGGGCCAGGGAACACTGAAGCTTTCTTT. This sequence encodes CASSRGGPGNTEAFF.

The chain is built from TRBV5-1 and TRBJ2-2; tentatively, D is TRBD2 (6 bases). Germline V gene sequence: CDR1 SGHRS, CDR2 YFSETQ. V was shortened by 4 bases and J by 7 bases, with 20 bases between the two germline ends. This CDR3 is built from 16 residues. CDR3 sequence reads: CASSPGRGRDGGELFF. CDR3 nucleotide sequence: TGCGCCAGCAGCCCTGGGAGAGGGCGGGATGGCGGGGAGCTGTTTTTT. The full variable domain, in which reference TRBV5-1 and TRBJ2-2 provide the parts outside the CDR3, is KAGVTQTPRYLIKTRGQQVTLSCSPISGHRSVSWYQQTPGQGLQFLFEYFSETQRNKGNFPGRFSGRQFSNSRSEMNVSTLELGDSALYLCASSPGRGRDGGELFFGEGSRLTVL.

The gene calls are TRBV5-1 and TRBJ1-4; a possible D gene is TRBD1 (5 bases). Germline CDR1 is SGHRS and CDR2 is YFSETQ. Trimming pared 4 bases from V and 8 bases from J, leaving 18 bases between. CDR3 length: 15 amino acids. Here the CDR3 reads CASSPRYQQGEKLFF. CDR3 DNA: TGCGCCAGCAGCCCGAGATACCAGCAGGGAGAAAAACTGTTTTTT. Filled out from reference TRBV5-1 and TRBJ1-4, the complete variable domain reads KAGVTQTPRYLIKTRGQQVTLSCSPISGHRSVSWYQQTPGQGLQFLFEYFSETQRNKGNFPGRFSGRQFSNSRSEMNVSTLELGDSALYLCASSPRYQQGEKLFFGSGTQLSVL.

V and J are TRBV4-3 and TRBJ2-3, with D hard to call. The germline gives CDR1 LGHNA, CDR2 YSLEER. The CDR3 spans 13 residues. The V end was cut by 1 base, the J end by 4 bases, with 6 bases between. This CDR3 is CASSQGVADTQYF. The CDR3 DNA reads TGCGCCAGCAGCCAAGGAGTGGCAGATACGCAGTATTTT.

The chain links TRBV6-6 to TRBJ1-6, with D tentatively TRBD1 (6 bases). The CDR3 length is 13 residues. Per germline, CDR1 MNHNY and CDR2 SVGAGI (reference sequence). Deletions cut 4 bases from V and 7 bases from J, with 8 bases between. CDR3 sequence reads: CASSFRGNSPLHF. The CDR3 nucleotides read TGTGCCAGCAGTTTCAGGGGCAATTCACCCCTCCACTTT.

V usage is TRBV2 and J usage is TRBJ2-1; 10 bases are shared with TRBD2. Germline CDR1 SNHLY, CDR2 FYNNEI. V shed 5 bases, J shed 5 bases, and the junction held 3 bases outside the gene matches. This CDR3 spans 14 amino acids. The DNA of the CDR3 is TGTGCCAGCAGTCTAGCGGGAGAGGACAATGAGCAGTTCTTC. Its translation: CASSLAGEDNEQFF.

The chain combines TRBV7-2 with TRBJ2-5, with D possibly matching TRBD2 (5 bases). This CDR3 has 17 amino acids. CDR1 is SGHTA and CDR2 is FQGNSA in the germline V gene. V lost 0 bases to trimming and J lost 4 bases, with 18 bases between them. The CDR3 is CASSLAIAGGIRETQYF. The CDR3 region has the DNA TGTGCCAGCAGCTTAGCTATTGCGGGTGGAATAAGAGAGACCCAGTACTTC.

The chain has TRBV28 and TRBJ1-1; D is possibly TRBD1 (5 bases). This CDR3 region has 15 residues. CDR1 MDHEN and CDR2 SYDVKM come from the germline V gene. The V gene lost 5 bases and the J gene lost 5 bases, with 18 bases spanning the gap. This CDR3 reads CASSLTVLRGTEAFF. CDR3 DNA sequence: TGTGCCAGCAGTCTGACAGTTCTCCGGGGGACTGAAGCTTTCTTT.

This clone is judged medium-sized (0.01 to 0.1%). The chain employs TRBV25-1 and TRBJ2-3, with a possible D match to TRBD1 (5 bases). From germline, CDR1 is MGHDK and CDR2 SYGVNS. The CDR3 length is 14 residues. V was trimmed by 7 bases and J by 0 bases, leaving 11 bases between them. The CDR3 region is CASIATASTDTQYF. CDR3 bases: TGTGCCAGCATCGCGACAGCTAGCACAGATACGCAGTATTTT.

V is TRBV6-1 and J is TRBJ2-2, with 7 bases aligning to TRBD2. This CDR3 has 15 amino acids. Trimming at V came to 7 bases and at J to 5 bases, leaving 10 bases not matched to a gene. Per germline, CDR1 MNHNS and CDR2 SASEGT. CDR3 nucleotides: TGTGCCAGCACCGAGGAGGGCGGGGGTACCGGGGAGCTGTTTTTT. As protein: CASTEEGGGTGELFF.

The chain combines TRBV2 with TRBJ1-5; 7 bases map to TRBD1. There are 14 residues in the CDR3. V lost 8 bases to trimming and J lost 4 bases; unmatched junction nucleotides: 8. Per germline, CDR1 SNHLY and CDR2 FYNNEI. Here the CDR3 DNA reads TGTGCCAGCTGCCGGGACAGCCTTAATCAGCCCCAGCATTTT. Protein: CASCRDSLNQPQHF.

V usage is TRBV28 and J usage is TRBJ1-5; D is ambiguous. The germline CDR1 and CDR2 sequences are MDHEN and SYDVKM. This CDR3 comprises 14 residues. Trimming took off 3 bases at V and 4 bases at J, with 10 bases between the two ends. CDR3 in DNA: TGTGCCAGCAGTTTGCCGGGTACGAATCAGCCCCAGCATTTT. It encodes CASSLPGTNQPQHF.